The rows below give T cell receptor beta chains drawn from one sample of a study of blood T cell repertoires in COVID-19. The protocol was immunoSEQ multiplex PCR, while the TCRdb copy is restricted to in-frame clones and leaves out a portion. The table includes tens of thousands of clones, around 80% detected once. Sequencing used peripheral blood. These receptors came from a man between 25 and 39 years old with COVID-19, enrolled during active disease. CDR3s include the opening cysteine and the closing phenylalanine or tryptophan. A D gene is named only where the DNA matches it firmly. Clone size, where shown, is once, few, many, or a class for clones that have expanded.

V gene: TRBV5-3
D gene: -
clone size: many
J gene: TRBJ2-7
CDR3 DNA: TGTGCCAGAAGCTCAACTGGACAGACCTACGAGCAGTACTTC
CDR3 protein: CARSSTGQTYEQYF

V gene: TRBV5-1
D gene: -
clone size: -
J gene: TRBJ1-4
CDR3 DNA: TGCGCCAGCAGCCCCTCAGGGGACCACGAAAAACTGTTTTTT
CDR3 protein: CASSPSGDHEKLFF

V gene: TRBV5-1
D gene: TRBD1
clone size: few
J gene: TRBJ2-7
CDR3 DNA: TGCGCCAGCAGCTTGAGGACAGGGGGCGGCGAGCAGTACTTC
CDR3 protein: CASSLRTGGGEQYF

V gene: TRBV15
D gene: -
clone size: -
J gene: TRBJ1-1
CDR3 DNA: TGTGCCACCAGCAGAGATCCGGGGGATTGGACTGAAGCTTTCTTT
CDR3 protein: CATSRDPGDWTEAFF

V gene: TRBV5-4
D gene: -
clone size: -
J gene: TRBJ2-2
CDR3 DNA: TGTGCCAGCAGCTCGCCCCTCGGGAGCGGCGGGGAGCTGTTTTTT
CDR3 protein: CASSSPLGSGGELFF

V gene: TRBV4-1
D gene: TRBD2
clone size: -
J gene: TRBJ2-7
CDR3 DNA: TGCGCCAGCAGCCGCAACGACCGGGACTACTCCTACGAGCAGTACTTC
CDR3 protein: CASSRNDRDYSYEQYF

V gene: TRBV7-8
D gene: -
clone size: -
J gene: TRBJ2-3
CDR3 DNA: TGTGCCAGCAGCTTAGTGGCGCGATTCGTGAGGGTTGGCACAGATACGCAGTATTTT
CDR3 protein: CASSLVARFVRVGTDTQYF

V gene: TRBV3-1/TRBV3-2
D gene: TRBD2
clone size: -
J gene: TRBJ2-7
CDR3 DNA: TGTGCCAGCAGCCCCGAGGTCGCTAGCGGGAGTAAATCCTACGAGCAGTACTTC
CDR3 protein: CASSPEVASGSKSYEQYF

V gene: TRBV25-1
D gene: -
clone size: -
J gene: TRBJ1-1
CDR3 DNA: TGTGCCAGCAGCCAACAGGGAAGCGGCACTGAAGCTTTCTTT
CDR3 protein: CASSQQGSGTEAFF

V gene: TRBV4-1
D gene: TRBD1
clone size: -
J gene: TRBJ2-7
CDR3 DNA: TGCGCCAGCAGCCAGAGGACAGGGGGCCTGGACGAGCAGTACTTC
CDR3 protein: CASSQRTGGLDEQYF

V gene: TRBV7-3
D gene: TRBD2
clone size: few
J gene: TRBJ2-2
CDR3 DNA: TGTGCCAGCAGCTCACTAGCGGGGGACACCGGGGAGCTGTTTTTT
CDR3 protein: CASSSLAGDTGELFF

V gene: TRBV10-3
D gene: TRBD2
clone size: -
J gene: TRBJ2-5
CDR3 DNA: TGTGCCATCAGTGAGCCCAAGCTTGGCGGCGGGAGCGGCCAAGAGACCCAGTACTTC
CDR3 protein: CAISEPKLGGGSGQETQYF

V gene: TRBV7-9
D gene: TRBD2
clone size: -
J gene: TRBJ2-7
CDR3 DNA: TGTGCCAGCAGCCTCGGATTAGCGGGAGTCGGCGAGCAGTACTTC
CDR3 protein: CASSLGLAGVGEQYF

V gene: TRBV2
D gene: TRBD1
clone size: -
J gene: TRBJ2-3
CDR3 DNA: TGTGCCAGCGGGGGACAGGTGAGCGGTTTGGCGCAGTATTTT
CDR3 protein: CASGGQVSGLAQYF

V gene: TRBV6-5
D gene: TRBD1
clone size: -
J gene: TRBJ2-2
CDR3 DNA: TGTGCCAGCAGCACCGGGACAGACCTGGGGGAGCTGTTTTTT
CDR3 protein: CASSTGTDLGELFF

V gene: TRBV29-1
D gene: -
clone size: -
J gene: TRBJ2-3
CDR3 DNA: TGCAGCGTTGAAGAAATCCAGCGCGATACGCAGTATTTT
CDR3 protein: CSVEEIQRDTQYF

V gene: TRBV7-6
D gene: -
clone size: -
J gene: TRBJ1-2
CDR3 DNA: TGTGCCAGCAGCTTGGTCGCAGGCAACTATGGCTACACCTTC
CDR3 protein: CASSLVAGNYGYTF

V gene: TRBV18
D gene: -
clone size: -
J gene: TRBJ2-6
CDR3 DNA: TGTGCCAGCTCACCTCTTGCTCTAACTGGGGCCAACGTCCTGACTTTC
CDR3 protein: CASSPLALTGANVLTF

V gene: TRBV24-1
D gene: -
clone size: few
J gene: TRBJ1-2
CDR3 DNA: TGTGCCACCAGTGATCATGGACTTTATGGCTACACCTTC
CDR3 protein: CATSDHGLYGYTF

V gene: TRBV19
D gene: TRBD2
clone size: -
J gene: TRBJ2-2
CDR3 DNA: TGTGCCAGTGAGGGCCCTAGACTAGCGGGGGACACCGGGGAGCTGTTTTTT
CDR3 protein: CASEGPRLAGDTGELFF

V gene: TRBV15
D gene: -
clone size: -
J gene: TRBJ2-3
CDR3 DNA: TGTGCCACCAGCAGGGAGGGCCATACGCAGTATTTT
CDR3 protein: CATSREGHTQYF

V gene: TRBV6-4
D gene: -
clone size: -
J gene: TRBJ2-1
CDR3 DNA: TGTGCCAGCAGTGACGGGCGGGTTAATTACAATGAGCAGTTCTTC
CDR3 protein: CASSDGRVNYNEQFF

V gene: TRBV7-9
D gene: TRBD2
clone size: -
J gene: TRBJ2-1
CDR3 DNA: TGTGCCAGCAGGGAGAGCGGGACTCTGTTGGTGAATGAGCAGTTCTTC
CDR3 protein: CASRESGTLLVNEQFF

V gene: TRBV12-3/TRBV12-4
D gene: TRBD1
clone size: -
J gene: TRBJ1-2
CDR3 DNA: TGTGCCAGCAGCTCGGGACAGATTGGTGGCTACACCTTC
CDR3 protein: CASSSGQIGGYTF

V gene: TRBV9
D gene: -
clone size: -
J gene: TRBJ1-5
CDR3 DNA: TGTGCCAGCAGCGTTGAGGGAGGTGCTCAGCCCCAGCATTTT
CDR3 protein: CASSVEGGAQPQHF

V gene: TRBV7-6
D gene: TRBD2
clone size: -
J gene: TRBJ2-2
CDR3 DNA: TGTGCCAGCAGCCCCCATGGACTAGCCTATAACACCGGGGAGCTGTTTTTT
CDR3 protein: CASSPHGLAYNTGELFF

V gene: TRBV7-6
D gene: TRBD1
clone size: -
J gene: TRBJ1-1
CDR3 DNA: TGTGCCAGCAGCCCACAGGACAGGCCTTCCATGAACACTGAAGCTTTCTTT
CDR3 protein: CASSPQDRPSMNTEAFF

V gene: TRBV30
D gene: -
clone size: few
J gene: TRBJ1-1
CDR3 DNA: TGTGCCTGGAGTAGGAGGACCGGGGGAGTGAACACTGAAGCTTTCTTT
CDR3 protein: CAWSRRTGGVNTEAFF

V gene: TRBV28
D gene: TRBD2
clone size: -
J gene: TRBJ2-7
CDR3 DNA: TGTGCCAGCGGAGGGAGTAGCGGGGGGGTCGAGCAGTACTTC
CDR3 protein: CASGGSSGGVEQYF

V gene: TRBV7-9
D gene: -
clone size: -
J gene: TRBJ2-2
CDR3 DNA: TGTGCCAGCAGCTTAGTAAACGGGGAGCTGTTTTTT
CDR3 protein: CASSLVNGELFF

V gene: TRBV6-6
D gene: TRBD2
clone size: -
J gene: TRBJ2-1
CDR3 DNA: TGTGCCAGCAGTCGGCAAACACTAGCGGGAGGTTTAAGGGGCGCCTACAATGAGCAGTTCTTC
CDR3 protein: CASSRQTLAGGLRGAYNEQFF

V gene: TRBV10-3
D gene: TRBD1
clone size: -
J gene: TRBJ2-7
CDR3 DNA: TGTGCCGGCTCCGGGACAGACTCCTCCTACGAGCAGTACTTC
CDR3 protein: CAGSGTDSSYEQYF

V gene: TRBV6-2/TRBV6-3
D gene: TRBD2
clone size: -
J gene: TRBJ2-1
CDR3 DNA: TGTGCCAGCAGCGACGGGACTAGCGGGGGCAATGAGCAGTTCTTC
CDR3 protein: CASSDGTSGGNEQFF

V gene: TRBV7-3
D gene: -
clone size: -
J gene: TRBJ2-2
CDR3 DNA: TGTGCCACCGGACTGAACGGGGAGCTGTTTTTT
CDR3 protein: CATGLNGELFF

V gene: TRBV30
D gene: -
clone size: -
J gene: TRBJ1-2
CDR3 DNA: TGTGCCTCCCCGACTGGACAGAACTATGGCTACACCTTC
CDR3 protein: CASPTGQNYGYTF

V gene: TRBV4-1
D gene: -
clone size: once
J gene: TRBJ1-2
CDR3 DNA: TGCGCCAGCAGCCCTACGGGGTATGGCTACACCTTC
CDR3 protein: CASSPTGYGYTF

V gene: TRBV10-1
D gene: TRBD1
clone size: -
J gene: TRBJ1-3
CDR3 DNA: TGCGCCAGCATGGGGGGACAGGGCACAACGACGGGAAACACCATATATTTT
CDR3 protein: CASMGGQGTTTGNTIYF

V gene: TRBV21-1
D gene: -
clone size: -
J gene: TRBJ2-2
CDR3 DNA: TGTGCCAGCAGCAAAGTTCCGGGACAGGGGCCCTCGCGGACCGGGGAGCTGTTTTTT
CDR3 protein: CASSKVPGQGPSRTGELFF

V gene: TRBV4-3
D gene: -
clone size: -
J gene: TRBJ1-3
CDR3 DNA: TGCGCCAGCAGCCAAGAGAAGGGGACTGGAAACACCATATATTTT
CDR3 protein: CASSQEKGTGNTIYF

V gene: TRBV10-2
D gene: -
clone size: -
J gene: TRBJ1-2
CDR3 DNA: TGCGCCAGCACTGGGGGCAGTGGTGGCTACACCTTC
CDR3 protein: CASTGGSGGYTF

V gene: TRBV23-1
D gene: -
clone size: -
J gene: TRBJ2-5
CDR3 DNA: TGCGCCAGCAGTCCGCCGACTCAGGGGTACCAAGAGACCCAGTACTTC
CDR3 protein: CASSPPTQGYQETQYF

V gene: TRBV10-3
D gene: TRBD1
clone size: many
J gene: TRBJ2-1
CDR3 DNA: TGTGCCATCAGTGTTATGGGACAGGACAATGAGCAGTTCTTC
CDR3 protein: CAISVMGQDNEQFF

V gene: TRBV11-3
D gene: -
clone size: -
J gene: TRBJ2-1
CDR3 DNA: TGTGCCAGCAGCTTCGTTGGGCAGGACTACAATGAGCAGTTCTTC
CDR3 protein: CASSFVGQDYNEQFF

V gene: TRBV7-8
D gene: TRBD1
clone size: -
J gene: TRBJ1-2
CDR3 DNA: TGTGCCAGCAGCCCAAGACCGGGACAGAGGAACCGCTATGGCTACACCTTC
CDR3 protein: CASSPRPGQRNRYGYTF

V gene: TRBV7-9
D gene: -
clone size: once
J gene: TRBJ1-3
CDR3 DNA: TGTGCCAGCAGCTTCCCGGAAGGCCCGGGTGGAAACACCATATATTTT
CDR3 protein: CASSFPEGPGGNTIYF

V gene: TRBV6-5
D gene: -
clone size: -
J gene: TRBJ1-1
CDR3 DNA: TGTGCCAGCAAGGAGGGAGTTAACACTGAAGCTTTCTTT
CDR3 protein: CASKEGVNTEAFF

V gene: TRBV24-1
D gene: TRBD1
clone size: -
J gene: TRBJ2-3
CDR3 DNA: TGTGCCACCAGTGACCCTAAGTCCACCGGGACAGTCACAGATACGCAGTATTTT
CDR3 protein: CATSDPKSTGTVTDTQYF

V gene: TRBV19
D gene: TRBD2
clone size: -
J gene: TRBJ2-7
CDR3 DNA: TGTGCCAGTAAAACTAGCGGGAGCTCCTACGAGCAGTACTTC
CDR3 protein: CASKTSGSSYEQYF

V gene: TRBV7-2
D gene: TRBD1
clone size: -
J gene: TRBJ1-2
CDR3 DNA: TGTGCCAGCAGCTCCCCGGGACAGGGAGGTGGCTACACCTTC
CDR3 protein: CASSSPGQGGGYTF

V gene: TRBV2
D gene: TRBD2
clone size: -
J gene: TRBJ2-7
CDR3 DNA: TGTGCCAGCAGTGGTAGTAGCGGGAACTCCTACGAGCAGTACTTC
CDR3 protein: CASSGSSGNSYEQYF

V gene: TRBV30
D gene: -
clone size: -
J gene: TRBJ1-2
CDR3 DNA: TGTGCCTGGAGTATGGCAGTGTGGAGTGGCTACACCTTC
CDR3 protein: CAWSMAVWSGYTF

V gene: TRBV7-4
D gene: TRBD1
clone size: few
J gene: TRBJ1-1
CDR3 DNA: TGTGCCAGCAGCTCGACCTCAGACAGGGGGCGACTGAATAACACTGAAGCTTTCTTT
CDR3 protein: CASSSTSDRGRLNNTEAFF